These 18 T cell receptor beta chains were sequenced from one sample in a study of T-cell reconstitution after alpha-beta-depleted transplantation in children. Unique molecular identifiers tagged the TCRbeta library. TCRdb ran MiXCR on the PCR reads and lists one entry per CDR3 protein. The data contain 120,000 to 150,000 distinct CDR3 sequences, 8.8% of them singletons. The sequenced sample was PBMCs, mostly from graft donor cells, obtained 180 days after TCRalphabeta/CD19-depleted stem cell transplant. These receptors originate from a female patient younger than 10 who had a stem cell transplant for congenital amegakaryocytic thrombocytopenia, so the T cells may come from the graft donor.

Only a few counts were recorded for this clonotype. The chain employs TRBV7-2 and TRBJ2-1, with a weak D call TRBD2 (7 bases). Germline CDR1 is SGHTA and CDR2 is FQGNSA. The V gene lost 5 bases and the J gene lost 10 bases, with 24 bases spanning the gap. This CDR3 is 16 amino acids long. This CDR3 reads CASSPNSSGAQGEQFF. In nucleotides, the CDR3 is TGTGCCAGCAGCCCTAACTCTAGCGGAGCACAGGGAGAGCAGTTCTTC.

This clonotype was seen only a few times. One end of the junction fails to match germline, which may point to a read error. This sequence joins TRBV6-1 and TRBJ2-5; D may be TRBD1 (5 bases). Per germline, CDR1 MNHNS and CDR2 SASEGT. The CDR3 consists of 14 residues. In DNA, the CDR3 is TGTGCCAGCAGGAGCCGGTGGCAGGGTCCCTTTAACTTCTTC. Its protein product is CASRSRWQGPFNFF.

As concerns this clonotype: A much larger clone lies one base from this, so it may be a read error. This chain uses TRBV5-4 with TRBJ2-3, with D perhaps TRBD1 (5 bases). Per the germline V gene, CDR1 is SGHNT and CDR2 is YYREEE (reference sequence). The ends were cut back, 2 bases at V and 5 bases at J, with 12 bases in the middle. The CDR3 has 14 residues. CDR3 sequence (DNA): TGTGCCAGCAGCTTCGCGTGGGGCCTAGATACGCAGTATTTT. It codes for CASSFAWGLDTQYF.

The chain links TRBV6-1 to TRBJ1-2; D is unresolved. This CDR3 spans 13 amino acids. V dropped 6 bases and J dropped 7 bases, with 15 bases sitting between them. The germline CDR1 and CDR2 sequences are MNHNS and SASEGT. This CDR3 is CASRALLMGGYTF. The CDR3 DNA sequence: TGTGCCAGCAGGGCCCTCTTGATGGGTGGCTACACCTTC.

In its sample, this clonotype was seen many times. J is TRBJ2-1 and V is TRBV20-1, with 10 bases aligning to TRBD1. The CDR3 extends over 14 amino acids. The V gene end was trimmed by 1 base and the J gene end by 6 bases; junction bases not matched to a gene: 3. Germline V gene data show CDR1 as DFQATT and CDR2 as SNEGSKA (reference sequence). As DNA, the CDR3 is TGCAGTGCTAGAGTAGGGGACAGGGGCAATGAGCAGTTCTTC. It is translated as CSARVGDRGNEQFF.

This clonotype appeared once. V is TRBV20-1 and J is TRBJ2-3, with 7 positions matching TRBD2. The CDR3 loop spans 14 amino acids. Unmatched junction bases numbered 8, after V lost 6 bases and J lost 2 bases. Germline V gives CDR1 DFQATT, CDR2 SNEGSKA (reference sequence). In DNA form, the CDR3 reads TGCAGTGCAACAGTGCGGGGGAACACAGATACGCAGTATTTT. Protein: CSATVRGNTDTQYF.

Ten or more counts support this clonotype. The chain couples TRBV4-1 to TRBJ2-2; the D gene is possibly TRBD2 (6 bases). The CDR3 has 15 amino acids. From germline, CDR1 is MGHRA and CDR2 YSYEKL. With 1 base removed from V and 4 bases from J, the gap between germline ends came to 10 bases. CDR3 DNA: TGCGCCAGCAGCCAAGCGGGGGTTATCACCGGGGAGCTGTTTTTT. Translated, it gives CASSQAGVITGELFF.

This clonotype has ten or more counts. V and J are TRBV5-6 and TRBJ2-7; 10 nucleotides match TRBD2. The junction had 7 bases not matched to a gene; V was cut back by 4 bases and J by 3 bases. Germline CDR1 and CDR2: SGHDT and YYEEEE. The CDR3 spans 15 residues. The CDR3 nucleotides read TGTGCCAGCAGCCCACCTAGCGGGGGAATCTACGAGCAGTACTTC. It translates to CASSPPSGGIYEQYF.

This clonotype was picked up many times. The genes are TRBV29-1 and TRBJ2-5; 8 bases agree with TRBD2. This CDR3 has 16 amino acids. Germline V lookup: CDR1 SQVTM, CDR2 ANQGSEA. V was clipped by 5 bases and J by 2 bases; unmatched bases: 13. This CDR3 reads CSVNGAGVGRQETQYF. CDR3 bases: TGCAGCGTTAATGGAGCGGGAGTGGGGCGGCAAGAGACCCAGTACTTC. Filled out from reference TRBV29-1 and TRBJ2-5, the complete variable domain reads SAVISQKPSRDICQRGTSLTIQCQVDSQVTMMFWYRQQPGQSLTLIATANQGSEATYESGFVIDKFPISRPNLTFSTLTVSNMSPEDSSIYLCSVNGAGVGRQETQYFGPGTRLLVL.

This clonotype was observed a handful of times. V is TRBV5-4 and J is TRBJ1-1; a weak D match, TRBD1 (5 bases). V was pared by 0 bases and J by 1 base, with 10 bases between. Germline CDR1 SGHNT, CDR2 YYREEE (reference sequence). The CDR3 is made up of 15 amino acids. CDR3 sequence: CASSLEGLSNTEAFF. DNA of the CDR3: TGTGCCAGCAGCTTGGAGGGACTTTCGAACACTGAAGCTTTCTTT.

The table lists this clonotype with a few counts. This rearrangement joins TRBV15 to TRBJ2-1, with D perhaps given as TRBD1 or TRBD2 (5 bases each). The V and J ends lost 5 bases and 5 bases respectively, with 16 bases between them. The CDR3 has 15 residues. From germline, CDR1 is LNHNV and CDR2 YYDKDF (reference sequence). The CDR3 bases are TGTGCCACCAGCGGAATGGGGCTAGCCAACAATGAGCAGTTCTTC. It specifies CATSGMGLANNEQFF. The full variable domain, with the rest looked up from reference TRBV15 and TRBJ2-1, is DAMVIQNPRYQVTQFGKPVTLSCSQTLNHNVMYWYQQKSSQAPKLLFHYYDKDFNNEADTPDNFQSRRPNTSFCFLDIRSPGLGDTAMYLCATSGMGLANNEQFFGPGTRLTVL.

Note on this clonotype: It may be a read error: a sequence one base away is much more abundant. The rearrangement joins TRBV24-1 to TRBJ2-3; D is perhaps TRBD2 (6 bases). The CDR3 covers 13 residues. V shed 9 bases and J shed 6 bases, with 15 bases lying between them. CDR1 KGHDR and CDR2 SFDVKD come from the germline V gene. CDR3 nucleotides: TGTGCCACCGAGAGGCAAGGGACTGATACGCAGTATTTT. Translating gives CATERQGTDTQYF.

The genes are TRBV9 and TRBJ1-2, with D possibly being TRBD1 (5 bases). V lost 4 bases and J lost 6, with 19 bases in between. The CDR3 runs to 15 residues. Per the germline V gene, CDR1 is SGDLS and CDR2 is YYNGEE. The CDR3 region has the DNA TGTGCCAGCAGCCCCTACCGGGACCCCAGGAATGGCTACACCTTC. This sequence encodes CASSPYRDPRNGYTF.

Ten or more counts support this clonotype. The CDR3 DNA is TGTGCCAGCAGTTCGTGGTCCGAGCAGTACTTC. Its translation is CASSSWSEQYF. This sequence joins TRBV28 and TRBJ2-7, with D uncertain. The V end was cut by 4 bases, the J end by 6 bases, with 7 bases between. The CDR3 spans 11 residues. Germline V gene sequence: CDR1 MDHEN, CDR2 SYDVKM.

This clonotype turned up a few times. This CDR3 is CASGQKGPSDYEQYF. Here the CDR3 DNA reads TGTGCCAGCGGACAAAAGGGACCATCCGACTACGAGCAGTACTTC. V and J are TRBV27 and TRBJ2-7; the D call may be TRBD1 or TRBD2 (5 bases each). The V end was cut by 8 bases, the J end by 3 bases, with 20 bases between. The CDR3 spans 15 residues. The germline CDR1 and CDR2 sequences are MNHEY and SMNVEV (reference sequence).

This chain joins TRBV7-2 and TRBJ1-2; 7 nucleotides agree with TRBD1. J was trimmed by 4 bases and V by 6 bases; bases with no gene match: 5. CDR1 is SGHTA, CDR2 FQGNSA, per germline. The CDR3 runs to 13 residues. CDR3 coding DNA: TGTGCCAGCAGTCTCCAGGGGGGCTATGGCTACACCTTC. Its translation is CASSLQGGYGYTF. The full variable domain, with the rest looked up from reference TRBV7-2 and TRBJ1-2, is GAGVSQSPSNKVTEKGKDVELRCDPISGHTALYWYRQSLGQGLEFLIYFQGNSAPDKSGLPSDRFSAERTGGSVSTLTIQRTQQEDSAVYLCASSLQGGYGYTFGSGTRLTVV.

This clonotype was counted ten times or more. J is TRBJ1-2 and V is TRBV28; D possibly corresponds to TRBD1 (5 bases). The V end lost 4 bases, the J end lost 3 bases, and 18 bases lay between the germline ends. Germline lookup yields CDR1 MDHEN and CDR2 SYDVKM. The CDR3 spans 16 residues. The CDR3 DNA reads TGTGCCAGCAGTTCCCCAACCATGTGGGGCCACTATGGCTACACCTTC. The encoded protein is CASSSPTMWGHYGYTF.

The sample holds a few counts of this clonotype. CDR3 in amino acids: CASSSTGRNTEAFF. Here the CDR3 DNA reads TGTGCCAGCAGCTCGACGGGGCGGAACACTGAAGCTTTCTTT. J is TRBJ1-1 and V is TRBV7-6; tentatively, D is TRBD1 (5 bases). CDR3 length: 14 amino acids. V was cut by 4 bases and J by 1 base, with 10 bases left in between. Germline V gene sequence: CDR1 SGHVS, CDR2 FNYEAQ. The full variable domain, its missing parts supplied by reference TRBV7-6 and TRBJ1-1, is GAGVSQSPRYKVTKRGQDVALRCDPISGHVSLYWYRQALGQGPEFLTYFNYEAQQDKSGLPNDRFSAERPEGSISTLTIQRTEQRDSAMYRCASSSTGRNTEAFFGQGTRLTVV.